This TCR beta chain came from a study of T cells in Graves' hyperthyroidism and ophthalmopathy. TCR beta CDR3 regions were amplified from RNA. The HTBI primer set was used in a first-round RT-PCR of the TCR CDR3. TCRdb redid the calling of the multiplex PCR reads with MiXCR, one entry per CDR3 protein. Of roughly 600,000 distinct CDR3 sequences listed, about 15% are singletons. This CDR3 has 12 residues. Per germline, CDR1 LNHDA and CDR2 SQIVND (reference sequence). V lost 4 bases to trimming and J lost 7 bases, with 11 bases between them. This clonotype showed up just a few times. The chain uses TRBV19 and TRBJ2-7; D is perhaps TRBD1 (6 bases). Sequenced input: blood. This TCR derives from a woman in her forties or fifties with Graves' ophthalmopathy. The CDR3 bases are TGTGCCAGTAGTAGCCGAGGACAGGAGCAGTACTTC. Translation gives CASSSRGQEQYF. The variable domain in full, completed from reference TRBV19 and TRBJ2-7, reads DGGITQSPKYLFRKEGQNVTLSCEQNLNHDAMYWYRQDPGQGLRLIYYSQIVNDFQKGDIAEGYSVSREKKESFPLTVTSAQKNPTAFYLCASSSRGQEQYFGPGTRLTVT.